The 18 T cell receptor beta chains given below trace back to one sample, sequenced in a study of blood T cell repertoires in COVID-19. Repertoires were generated with immunoSEQ multiplex PCR, while TCRdb's copy carries only in-frame clones and drops some. The table lists about 23,000 clones, around 88% of them singletons. Sample: peripheral blood. These receptor sequences come from a human donor with active COVID-19. The donor label of this sample is uncertain.

This chain links TRBV7-8 with TRBJ1-2; tentative D call: TRBD1 (6 bases). Germline loops: CDR1 SGHVS, CDR2 FQNEAQ. Trimming removed 4 bases at V and 6 bases at J, with 9 bases between. CDR3 length equals 12 residues. CDR3 coding DNA: TGTGCCAGCAGCTCAGGGGACCATGGCTACACCTTC. Translation gives CASSSGDHGYTF.

V is TRBV19 and J is TRBJ1-1; no definite D call. This CDR3 comprises 13 residues. Per the germline V gene, CDR1 is LNHDA and CDR2 is SQIVND (reference sequence). V was trimmed by 7 bases and J by 6 bases, leaving 15 bases between them. CDR3 DNA: TGTGCCAGTAAATTTTCGGGAATTTCTGAAGCTTTCTTT. Residues: CASKFSGISEAFF.

J is TRBJ1-2 and V is TRBV5-6; tentative D call: TRBD1 (5 bases). Trimming pared 3 bases from V and 4 bases from J, leaving 16 bases between. This CDR3 is 15 amino acids long. In germline, CDR1 is SGHDT, CDR2 YYEEEE. CDR3 sequence reads: CASSWGGEAVYGYTF. CDR3 DNA sequence: TGTGCCAGCAGCTGGGGGGGAGAGGCTGTCTATGGCTACACCTTC.

The genes are TRBV7-2 and TRBJ2-3; no firm D call. The CDR3 is made up of 16 amino acids. Between the trimmed V and J ends, which lost 4 bases and 1 base, there was a span of 15 bases. Germline V gene data show CDR1 as SGHTA and CDR2 as FQGNSA. CDR3: CASSSGFHRGTDTQYF. In DNA form, the CDR3 reads TGTGCCAGCAGCTCCGGATTTCACCGGGGCACAGATACGCAGTATTTT.

This clone appeared once. The CDR3 coding sequence is TGTGCCAGCAGGCGGGACAGGGTCTCCTACGAGCAGTACTTC. It is translated as CASRRDRVSYEQYF. The V and J genes are TRBV7-8 and TRBJ2-7; TRBD1 agrees at 9 bases. Germline CDR1 reads SGHVS; CDR2 reads FQNEAQ. CDR3 size: 14 residues. Trimming took 6 bases from V and 0 from J; bases not matched to a gene: 3.

The DNA for the CDR3 is TGTGCCAGTAGTACAGGGCAAGATAATGAAAAACTGTTTTTT. Its protein is CASSTGQDNEKLFF. This chain uses TRBV19 with TRBJ1-4; possibly TRBD1 for D (5 bases). Between the trimmed V and J ends, which lost 4 bases and 4 bases, there was a span of 10 bases. The CDR3 is 14 residues long. Germline assignment: CDR1 LNHDA and CDR2 SQIVND (reference sequence).

This sequence joins TRBV19 and TRBJ2-1, with D hard to call. V lost 2 bases to trimming and J lost 7 bases, with 9 bases between them. The germline V gene encodes CDR1 LNHDA and CDR2 SQIVND (reference sequence). The CDR3 spans 13 residues. CDR3 sequence: CASSIRPGNEQFF. The CDR3 DNA reads as TGTGCCAGTAGTATAAGGCCAGGAAATGAGCAGTTCTTC.

The J gene is TRBJ2-7, the V gene TRBV12-3 or TRBV12-4; no clear D. The CDR3 loop spans 13 amino acids. V was shortened by 7 bases and J by 2 bases, with 12 bases between the two germline ends. DNA of the CDR3: TGTGCCAGCACCCCCCCGGGTGCCTACGAGCAGTACTTC. This translates into CASTPPGAYEQYF.

J is TRBJ2-7 and V is TRBV6-5; no reliable D call. V lost 0 bases to trimming and J lost 1 base, with 7 bases between them. This CDR3 has 14 residues. The germline V gene encodes CDR1 MNHEY and CDR2 SVGAGI. CDR3 in DNA: TGTGCCAGCAGTTACTCTCCTGTTTCCTACGAGCAGTACTTC. It yields the protein CASSYSPVSYEQYF.

The rearrangement joins TRBV18 to TRBJ2-3, with D possibly being TRBD2 (6 bases). Trimming cost V 4 bases and J 4 bases, with 12 bases left between them. CDR1 and CDR2 from the germline V gene are KGHSH and LQKENI. This CDR3 contains 14 residues. The CDR3 is CASSQEIAADTQYF. The CDR3 DNA sequence: TGTGCCAGCTCACAGGAGATAGCGGCAGATACGCAGTATTTT.

The rearrangement uses TRBV11-3 and TRBJ1-1; TRBD1 might be the D (5 bases). CDR3 length: 16 amino acids. V was pared by 0 bases and J by 6 bases, with 17 bases between. The V gene's germline CDR1 is SGHNT and CDR2 YENEEA. The CDR3 sequence is CASSLDPPGGFPEAFF. The CDR3 region has the DNA TGTGCCAGCAGCTTAGATCCACCCGGGGGATTCCCTGAAGCTTTCTTT.

The chain joins TRBV9 to TRBJ2-7; TRBD2 agrees at 8 bases. Germline V gene data show CDR1 as SGDLS and CDR2 as YYNGEE. This CDR3 is 16 amino acids long. The V and J ends lost 4 bases and 3 bases, in that order; junction bases with no gene match: 12. CDR3 in amino acids: CASSTPTGGAGYEQYF. CDR3 coding DNA: TGTGCCAGCAGCACTCCCACCGGGGGGGCGGGCTACGAGCAGTACTTC.

This chain links TRBV4-2 with TRBJ2-1, with TRBD2 as a possible D gene (5 bases). Deletions cut 0 bases from V and 7 bases from J, with 10 bases between. This CDR3 has 14 residues. Germline CDR1 LGHNA, CDR2 YNFKEQ. The CDR3 region is CASSQEASLNEQFF. The CDR3 nucleotides are TGTGCCAGCAGCCAAGAAGCTAGCCTGAATGAGCAGTTCTTC.

The V gene is TRBV11-3, the J gene TRBJ1-2; 7 positions match TRBD1. The germline CDR1 and CDR2 sequences are SGHNT and YENEEA. The CDR3 is made up of 13 amino acids. V gave up 5 bases and J gave up 4 bases; unmatched junction bases: 4. In nucleotides, the CDR3 is TGTGCCAGCAGCGTGACAGGGACCTATGGCTACACCTTC. Translated, it gives CASSVTGTYGYTF.

This clone is a singleton in its sample. The chain is built from TRBV19 and TRBJ2-6; TRBD1 matches at 7 bases. This CDR3 spans 19 amino acids. Germline V gene data show CDR1 as LNHDA and CDR2 as SQIVND (reference sequence). V gave up 4 bases and J gave up 2 bases; unmatched junction bases: 14. CDR3: CASSTRQGMITAGANVLTF. CDR3 sequence (DNA): TGTGCCAGTAGTACCCGACAGGGCATGATAACAGCTGGGGCCAACGTCCTGACTTTC. Full variable domain (missing parts from reference TRBV19 and TRBJ2-6): DGGITQSPKYLFRKEGQNVTLSCEQNLNHDAMYWYRQDPGQGLRLIYYSQIVNDFQKGDIAEGYSVSREKKESFPLTVTSAQKNPTAFYLCASSTRQGMITAGANVLTFGAGSRLTVL.

The gene calls are TRBV3-1 (or the pseudogene TRBV3-2) and TRBJ1-2; maybe TRBD1 (6 bases). CDR1 is LGHDT and CDR2 is YNNKEL in the germline V gene (reference sequence). Between the trimmed V and J ends, which lost 4 bases and 3 bases, there was a span of 12 bases. This CDR3 spans 14 amino acids. CDR3 protein: CASSPQGLDYGYTF. CDR3 DNA sequence: TGTGCCAGCAGCCCGCAGGGGTTAGACTATGGCTACACCTTC.

V usage is TRBV25-1 and J usage is TRBJ2-3, with D possibly TRBD2 on 6 matching bases. The CDR3 spans 15 residues. Germline V CDR1 and CDR2: MGHDK, SYGVNS. Deletions cut 9 bases from V and 1 base from J, with 17 bases between. CDR3 residues: CASQSAGRGTDTQYF. The CDR3 nucleotides read TGTGCCAGTCAGTCGGCGGGGAGAGGCACAGATACGCAGTATTTT.

The CDR3 nucleotides are TGTGCCAGTAGTAGAACAGGGTCTGGAAACACCATATATTTT. Its translation: CASSRTGSGNTIYF. J is TRBJ1-3 and V is TRBV19; tentative D call: TRBD1 (6 bases). The V gene lost 4 bases and the J gene lost 1 base, with 8 bases spanning the gap. Germline loops: CDR1 LNHDA, CDR2 SQIVND (reference sequence). This CDR3 is 14 amino acids long.